This TCR beta chain was sequenced during a study of a mutant IDH1 vaccine in newly diagnosed glioma. Study overall: Patients were pretreated with radiotherapy, temozolomide, or both, mostly both. Whole-study findings and limits: Immune responses induced by the vaccine were seen in 93.3% of patients, spanning multiple MHC alleles.

As to time point: week 23, last vaccination. A 20-mer mutant IDH1 peptide at 300 ug was injected subcutaneously with topical imiquimod. The trim removed 2 bases at V and 10 bases at J, leaving 10 bases unmatched. CDR1 and CDR2 from the germline V gene are SGHDN and FVKESK. The CDR3 sequence is 14 residues long. With respect to this clone: Its specificity is unknown.

Method: immunoSEQ multiplex PCR; TCRdb's copy keeps in-frame clones and lacks some. Of about 55,000 clones listed, 80% are singletons. The origin of this receptor is a man in his forties with glioma. The chain employs TRBV14 and TRBJ1-2, with 7 positions matching TRBD1. The sample here was PBMCs, taken from a glioma patient whose treatment included an IDH1 peptide vaccine. CDR3 bases: TGTGCCAGCAGCCAACAACAGGGGAAATTCTCCTACACCTTC. It encodes CASSQQQGKFSYTF.